This TCR beta chain was sequenced in a study of T cell responses to AZD1222 COVID-19 vaccine. Assay: immunoSEQ multiplex PCR; the TCRdb copy retains only in-frame clones and omits some. The table has around 79,000 clones, approximately 88% seen once; the top ten hold about 20%. Germline V CDR1 and CDR2: SGHRS, YFSETQ. There are 15 residues in the CDR3. V shed 0 bases and J shed 1 base, with 10 bases lying between them. The rearrangement joins TRBV5-1 to TRBJ1-1; D remains ambiguous. The sequencing here drew on peripheral blood, taken on day 0 of AZD1222 vaccination. This TCR derives from an adult in good health. CDR3 DNA: TGCGCCAGCAGCTTGGTGGGGTCGGGGAACACTGAAGCTTTCTTT. Its protein is CASSLVGSGNTEAFF.